These 29 T cell receptor beta chains originate from one sample sequenced in a study of human thymus T cells. Surgeons resected thymus tissue during corrective heart surgery. Generated by immunoSEQ multiplex PCR, the TCRdb table keeps only in-frame clones and is missing some. The data contain 100,000 to 150,000 clones, just under 95% of them singletons. Sequenced: thymus tissue. The receptors originated from a boy in the first two years of life with a congenital heart defect but otherwise immunologically healthy.

This clone was detected only once. The chain has TRBV4-1 and TRBJ1-5; TRBD1 matches 8 bases. The length of the CDR3 is 16 residues. V dropped 0 bases and J dropped 4; count of bases not matched to a gene: 5. Germline CDR1 reads MGHRA; CDR2 reads YSYEKL. CDR3 sequence reads: CASSQDLGQDNQPQHF. The CDR3 nucleotides read TGCGCCAGCAGCCAAGACTTGGGACAGGATAATCAGCCCCAGCATTTT.

V and J are TRBV5-1 and TRBJ1-5; D remains unclear. V was clipped by 4 bases and J by 8 bases, with 7 bases between them. This CDR3 region has 11 residues. Looked up from germline, CDR1 is SGHRS and CDR2 is YFSETQ. CDR3 in amino acids: CASSLAEPQHF. For the CDR3, the DNA is TGCGCCAGCAGCCTGGCCGAGCCCCAGCATTTT.

The chain joins TRBV30 to TRBJ2-7; D is ambiguous. Germline CDR1 and CDR2: GTSNPN and SVGIG (reference sequence). With 4 bases removed from V and 6 bases from J, the gap between germline ends came to 13 bases. The CDR3 is made up of 12 amino acids. CDR3 amino acids: CAWIPGGPEQYF. The DNA of the CDR3 is TGTGCCTGGATACCGGGCGGCCCCGAGCAGTACTTC.

The CDR3 sequence: CASSHTGTGMNTEAFF. CDR3 bases: TGTGCCAGCTCTCATACCGGGACAGGGATGAACACTGAAGCTTTCTTT. J is TRBJ1-1 and V is TRBV18; 9 positions match TRBD1. This CDR3 is 16 amino acids long. Germline lookup yields CDR1 KGHSH and CDR2 LQKENI. Trimming cost V 6 bases and J 0 bases; bases outside gene matches: 8.

This clone has a single count. This chain uses TRBV6-6 with TRBJ2-7; D gene ambiguous. V gave up 4 bases and J gave up 3 bases, with 13 bases separating them. Germline assignment: CDR1 MNHNY and CDR2 SVGAGI (reference sequence). The CDR3 runs to 14 residues. The CDR3 DNA reads as TGTGCCAGCAGTTCGTCGTGGGCTGTCTACGAGCAGTACTTC. Amino acids: CASSSSWAVYEQYF.

This clone has more than one count but fewer than ten. The rearrangement uses TRBV5-1 and TRBJ2-7, with TRBD2 as a possible D gene (6 bases). Per the germline V gene, CDR1 is SGHRS and CDR2 is YFSETQ. The CDR3 is made up of 18 amino acids. V dropped 4 bases and J dropped 3 bases, with 26 bases sitting between them. The CDR3 nucleotides are TGCGCCAGCAGCCCGCAGGTTAGCGGCCCGCCCAGCTTCTACGAGCAGTACTTC. It specifies CASSPQVSGPPSFYEQYF.

The rearrangement uses TRBV2 and TRBJ2-7; 9 nucleotides line up with TRBD2. The CDR3 is made up of 16 amino acids. Germline V gene lookup returns CDR1 SNHLY and CDR2 FYNNEI. V shed 7 bases and J 0 bases; nucleotides not matched to a gene: 10. In nucleotides, the CDR3 is TGTGCCAGCACCCCGAACGCTAGCGGGGTCTCCTACGAGCAGTACTTC. Its protein is CASTPNASGVSYEQYF.

V gene TRBV7-2 combines with J gene TRBJ2-3; 8 nucleotides match TRBD2. After removal of 5 bases from V and 2 bases from J, the junction contained 9 bases not matched to a gene. Germline V gene sequence: CDR1 SGHTA, CDR2 FQGNSA. This CDR3 is 16 amino acids long. The CDR3 is CASSAYTSGATDTQYF. The CDR3 coding sequence is TGTGCCAGCAGCGCGTACACTAGCGGTGCCACAGATACGCAGTATTTT.

The chain carries TRBV7-9 and TRBJ2-7, with 10 bases identical to TRBD2. The CDR3 totals 16 residues. Germline CDR1 is SEHNR and CDR2 is FQNEAQ (reference sequence). Trimming removed 5 bases from V and 2 bases from J; junction bases left unmatched: 9. The CDR3 is CASSTTSGERAYEQYF. The CDR3 DNA follows: TGTGCCAGCAGCACAACTAGCGGGGAACGTGCCTACGAGCAGTACTTC.

This rearrangement joins TRBV28 to TRBJ2-1; D is possibly TRBD1 or TRBD2 (5 bases each). The CDR3 has 17 residues. The ends were cut back, 3 bases at V and 4 bases at J, with 19 bases in the middle. Germline V gene lookup returns CDR1 MDHEN and CDR2 SYDVKM. The CDR3 coding sequence is TGTGCCAGCAGTTTGAGGCAGGGAGTAACGTTTTACAATGAGCAGTTCTTC. Translated, it gives CASSLRQGVTFYNEQFF.

The chain uses TRBV5-6 and TRBJ2-1, with 10 bases that match TRBD2. CDR1 is SGHDT and CDR2 is YYEEEE in the germline V gene. The CDR3 is 15 amino acids. V lost 0 bases and J lost 7; bases outside the gene matches: 4. DNA for the CDR3: TGTGCCAGCAGCTTGGAGCGGGGGGGCGAGAATGAGCAGTTCTTC. It translates to CASSLERGGENEQFF.

This sequence joins TRBV15 and TRBJ2-7, with 13 positions matching TRBD2. Germline V lookup: CDR1 LNHNV, CDR2 YYDKDF (reference sequence). The CDR3 consists of 19 residues. V dropped 9 bases and J dropped 4; count of bases not matched to a gene: 21. Here the CDR3 reads CATRRPRLAGGVVGYEQYF. The DNA for the CDR3 is TGTGCCACAAGAAGGCCGCGACTAGCGGGGGGAGTTGTTGGGTACGAGCAGTACTTC.

The gene calls are TRBV28 and TRBJ1-1, with a possible D match to TRBD1 (5 bases). Germline V lookup: CDR1 MDHEN, CDR2 SYDVKM. V was pared by 0 bases and J by 2 bases, with 7 bases between. The CDR3 totals 14 residues. For the CDR3, the DNA is TGTGCCAGCAGTTTATGGCAGGGTAACACTGAAGCTTTCTTT. Its translation: CASSLWQGNTEAFF.

The V call is TRBV5-5, the J call TRBJ1-3; D ambiguous. CDR1 and CDR2 from the germline V gene are SGHKS and YYEKEE (reference sequence). The CDR3 runs to 15 residues. With 1 base removed from V and 3 bases from J, the gap between germline ends came to 11 bases. The CDR3 sequence: CASSLRATGGNTIYF. CDR3 coding DNA: TGTGCCAGCAGCTTGAGGGCAACTGGTGGAAACACCATATATTTT.

This chain joins TRBV29-1 and TRBJ1-1; D uncertain. V was pared by 7 bases and J by 4 bases, with 16 bases between. CDR3 size: 13 residues. The germline V gene encodes CDR1 SQVTM and CDR2 ANQGSEA. DNA of the CDR3: TGCAGCGCAGCCGGGCTTTCGGGCACTGAAGCTTTCTTT. It specifies CSAAGLSGTEAFF.

The gene calls are TRBV30 and TRBJ2-5, with 8 nucleotides matching TRBD2. CDR1 is GTSNPN, CDR2 SVGIG, per germline (reference sequence). The junction had 1 base not matched to a gene; V was cut back by 0 bases and J by 1 base. The CDR3 is 14 residues long. The CDR3 loop is CAWSVSGGQETQYF. CDR3 coding DNA: TGTGCCTGGAGTGTCAGCGGGGGCCAAGAGACCCAGTACTTC. Supplemented by reference TRBV30 and TRBJ2-5, the full variable domain reads SQTIHQWPATLVQPVGSPLSLECTVEGTSNPNLYWYRQAAGRGLQLLFYSVGIGQISSEVPQNLSASRPQDRQFILSSKKLLLSDSGFYLCAWSVSGGQETQYFGPGTRLLVL.

The chain links TRBV28 to TRBJ1-1; no definite D call. This CDR3 is 15 amino acids long. V lost 2 bases, J lost 1 base, and 11 bases lay in between. The germline V gene encodes CDR1 MDHEN and CDR2 SYDVKM. The chain's CDR3 is CASSLGGEENTEAFF. The CDR3 DNA reads TGTGCCAGCAGTTTAGGTGGAGAGGAGAACACTGAAGCTTTCTTT.

The chain carries TRBV10-2 and TRBJ2-7, with D possibly being TRBD2 (5 bases). Germline CDR1 reads WSHSY; CDR2 reads SAAADI. There are 13 residues in the CDR3. V lost 0 bases and J 6 bases, leaving 9 bases between the germline ends. The CDR3 sequence is CASSESDFCEQYF. CDR3 coding DNA: TGCGCCAGCAGTGAGTCGGACTTTTGCGAGCAGTACTTC.

The genes are TRBV28 and TRBJ1-3; D unclear. Germline assignment: CDR1 MDHEN and CDR2 SYDVKM. V gave up 7 bases and J gave up 1 base, with 11 bases separating them. The CDR3 runs 14 residues. The CDR3 loop is CASTPAESGNTIYF. The CDR3 nucleotides are TGTGCCAGCACCCCCGCAGAGTCTGGAAACACCATATATTTT.

J is TRBJ1-2 and V is TRBV7-9; no clear D. Germline CDR1 and CDR2: SEHNR and FQNEAQ (reference sequence). Between the trimmed V and J ends, which lost 2 bases and 3 bases, there was a span of 7 bases. CDR3 size: 13 residues. The CDR3 spells CASSLKLDYGYTF. DNA for the CDR3: TGTGCCAGCAGCTTAAAGCTCGACTATGGCTACACCTTC.

This chain connects TRBV7-2 to TRBJ1-6; D is uncertain. Per the germline V gene, CDR1 is SGHTA and CDR2 is FQGNSA. This CDR3 region has 13 residues. Trimming left V 5 bases short and J 10 bases short, with 12 bases between. CDR3 sequence (DNA): TGTGCCAGCAGCAGTGTCCGACCGTCACCCCTCCACTTT. Translation: CASSSVRPSPLHF.

The V and J genes are TRBV30 and TRBJ1-3, with D hard to call. V was cut by 3 bases and J by 5 bases, with 8 bases left in between. This CDR3 spans 12 amino acids. Germline V lookup: CDR1 GTSNPN, CDR2 SVGIG (reference sequence). CDR3 sequence: CAWSFYRNTIYF. The DNA of the CDR3 is TGTGCCTGGAGCTTCTACCGAAACACCATATATTTT.

The chain has TRBV27 and TRBJ2-3, with unresolved D. Trimming took off 4 bases at V and 4 bases at J, with 12 bases between the two ends. Germline CDR1 MNHEY, CDR2 SMNVEV (reference sequence). This CDR3 is built from 14 residues. CDR3 amino acids: CASSWASRADTQYF. CDR3 DNA sequence: TGTGCCAGCAGTTGGGCTAGTCGCGCAGATACGCAGTATTTT.

V usage is TRBV9 and J usage is TRBJ2-7; D may match TRBD1 or TRBD2 (6 bases each). CDR3 size: 15 residues. The germline gives CDR1 SGDLS, CDR2 YYNGEE. V lost 0 bases, J lost 5 bases, and 15 bases lay in between. The CDR3 coding sequence is TGTGCCAGCAGCGTAGGGCTCGGGGGCGGAGACGAGCAGTACTTC. Its translation is CASSVGLGGGDEQYF.

The chain has TRBV20-1 and TRBJ1-2, with 8 bases identical to TRBD1. Germline loops: CDR1 DFQATT, CDR2 SNEGSKA (reference sequence). CDR3 length equals 11 residues. J gave up 3 bases and V 8 bases, and 2 bases lay outside the gene matches. The CDR3 sequence: CSTQGDYGYTF. The CDR3, as DNA: TGCAGTACACAGGGGGACTATGGCTACACCTTC.

The table lists this clone with a count of one. V is TRBV4-2 and J is TRBJ2-3; D ambiguous. Germline V gene lookup returns CDR1 LGHNA and CDR2 YNFKEQ. This CDR3 has 15 amino acids. The V end lost 0 bases, the J end lost 4 bases, and 11 bases lay between the germline ends. In DNA, the CDR3 is TGTGCCAGCAGCCAAGACTGGGGTAGGGCAGATACGCAGTATTTT. Translation gives CASSQDWGRADTQYF.

The CDR3 nucleotides read TGTGCCAGCAGTCTAGGGCCGATAACAGGGGCCGATACCTACGAGCAGTACTTC. The encoded protein is CASSLGPITGADTYEQYF. The chain employs TRBV28 and TRBJ2-7, with 7 bases that match TRBD1. With V trimmed by 5 bases and J by 2 bases, 18 bases remained unmatched. Germline V CDR1 and CDR2: MDHEN, SYDVKM. The CDR3 is made up of 18 amino acids.

This clone was counted a single time. The gene calls are TRBV6-5 and TRBJ2-7, with 8 bases fitting TRBD1. The CDR3 has 14 residues. Germline V CDR1 and CDR2: MNHEY, SVGAGI. After removal of 5 bases from V and 4 bases from J, the junction contained 7 bases not matched to a gene. Written as DNA, the CDR3 is TGTGCCAGCAGTCGACAGGGGTCGATATACGAGCAGTACTTC. Amino acid sequence: CASSRQGSIYEQYF.

The CDR3 nucleotides are TGTGCCATCAGCCGGGACGTTAGAACTGGGGCCAACGTCCTGACTTTC. It translates to CAISRDVRTGANVLTF. The J gene is TRBJ2-6, the V gene TRBV10-3; D might be TRBD1 or TRBD2, each matching 5 bases. The CDR3 runs to 16 residues. The ends were cut back, 6 bases at V and 2 bases at J, with 14 bases in the middle. CDR1 and CDR2 (germline): ENHRY, SYGVKD.